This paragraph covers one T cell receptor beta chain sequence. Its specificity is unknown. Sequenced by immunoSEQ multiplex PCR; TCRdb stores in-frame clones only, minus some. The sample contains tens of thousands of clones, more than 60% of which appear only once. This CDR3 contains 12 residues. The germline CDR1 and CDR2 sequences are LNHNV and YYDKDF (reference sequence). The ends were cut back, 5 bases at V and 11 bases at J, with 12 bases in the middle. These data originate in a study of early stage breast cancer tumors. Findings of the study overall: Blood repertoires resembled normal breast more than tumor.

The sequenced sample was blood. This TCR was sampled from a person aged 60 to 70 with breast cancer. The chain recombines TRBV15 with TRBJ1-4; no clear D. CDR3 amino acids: CATSGLQDKLFF. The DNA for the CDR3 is TGTGCCACCAGCGGTCTTCAGGACAAACTGTTTTTT.